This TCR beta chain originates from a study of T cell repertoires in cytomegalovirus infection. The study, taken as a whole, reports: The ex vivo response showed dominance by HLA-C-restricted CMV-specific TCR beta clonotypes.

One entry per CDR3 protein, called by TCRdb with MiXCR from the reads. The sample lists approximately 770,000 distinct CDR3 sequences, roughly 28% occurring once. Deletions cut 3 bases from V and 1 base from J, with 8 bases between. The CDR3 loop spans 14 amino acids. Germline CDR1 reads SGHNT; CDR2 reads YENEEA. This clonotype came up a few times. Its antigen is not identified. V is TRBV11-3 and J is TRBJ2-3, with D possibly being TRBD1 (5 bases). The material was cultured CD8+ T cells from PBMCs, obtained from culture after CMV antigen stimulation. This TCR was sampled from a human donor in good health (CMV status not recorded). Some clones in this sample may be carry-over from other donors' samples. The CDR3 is CASSFEGGTDTQYF. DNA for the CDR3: TGTGCCAGCAGCTTTGAAGGGGGCACAGATACGCAGTATTTT.